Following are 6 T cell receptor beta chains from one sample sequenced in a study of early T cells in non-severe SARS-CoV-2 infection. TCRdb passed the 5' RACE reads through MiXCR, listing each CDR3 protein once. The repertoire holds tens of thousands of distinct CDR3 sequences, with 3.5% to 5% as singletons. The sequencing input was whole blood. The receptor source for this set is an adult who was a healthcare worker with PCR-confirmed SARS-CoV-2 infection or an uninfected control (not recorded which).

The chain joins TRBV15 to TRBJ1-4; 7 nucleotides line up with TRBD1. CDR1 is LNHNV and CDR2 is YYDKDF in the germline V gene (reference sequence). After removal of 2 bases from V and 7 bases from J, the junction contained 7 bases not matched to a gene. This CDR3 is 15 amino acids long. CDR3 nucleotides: TGTGCCACCAGCAGATTCCAGGGGGACACTGAAAAACTGTTTTTT. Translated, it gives CATSRFQGDTEKLFF.

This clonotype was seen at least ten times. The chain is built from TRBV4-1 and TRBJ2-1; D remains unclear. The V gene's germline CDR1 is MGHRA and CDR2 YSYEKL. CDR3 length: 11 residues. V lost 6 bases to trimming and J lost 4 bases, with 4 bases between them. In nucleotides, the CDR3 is TGCGCCAGCAGACATTACAATGAGCAGTTCTTC. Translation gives CASRHYNEQFF.

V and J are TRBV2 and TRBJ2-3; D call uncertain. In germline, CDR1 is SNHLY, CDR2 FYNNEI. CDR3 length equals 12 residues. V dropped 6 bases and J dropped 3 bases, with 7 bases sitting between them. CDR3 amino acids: CASSDRTDTQYF. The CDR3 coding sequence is TGTGCCAGCAGCGATAGGACAGATACGCAGTATTTT.

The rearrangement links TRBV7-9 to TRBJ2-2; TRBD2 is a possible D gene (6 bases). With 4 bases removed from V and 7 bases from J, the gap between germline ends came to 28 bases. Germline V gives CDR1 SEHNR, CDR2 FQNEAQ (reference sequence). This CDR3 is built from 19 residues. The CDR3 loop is CASSSTIPTGTSAVGELFF. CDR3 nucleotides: TGTGCCAGCAGCTCCACGATACCTACCGGGACTTCGGCTGTCGGGGAGCTGTTTTTT. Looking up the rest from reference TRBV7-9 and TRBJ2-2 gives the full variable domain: DTGVSQNPRHKITKRGQNVTFRCDPISEHNRLYWYRQTLGQGPEFLTYFQNEAQLEKSRLLSDRFSAERPKGSFSTLEIQRTEQGDSAMYLCASSSTIPTGTSAVGELFFGEGSRLTVL.

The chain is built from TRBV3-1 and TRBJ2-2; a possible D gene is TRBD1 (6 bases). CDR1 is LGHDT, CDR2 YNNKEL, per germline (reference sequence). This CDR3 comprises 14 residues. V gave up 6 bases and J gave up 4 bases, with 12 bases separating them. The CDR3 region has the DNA TGTGCCAGCAGGGGCCAGGGGAGCACCGGGGAGCTGTTTTTT. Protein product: CASRGQGSTGELFF.

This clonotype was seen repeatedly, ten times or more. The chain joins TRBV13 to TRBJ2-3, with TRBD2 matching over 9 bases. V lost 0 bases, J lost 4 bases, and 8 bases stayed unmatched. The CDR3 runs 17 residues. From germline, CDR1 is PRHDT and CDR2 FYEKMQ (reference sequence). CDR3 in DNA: TGTGCCAGCAGCTTAGGCTTTGCGGGGGGGCTCTCAGATACGCAGTATTTT. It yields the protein CASSLGFAGGLSDTQYF.